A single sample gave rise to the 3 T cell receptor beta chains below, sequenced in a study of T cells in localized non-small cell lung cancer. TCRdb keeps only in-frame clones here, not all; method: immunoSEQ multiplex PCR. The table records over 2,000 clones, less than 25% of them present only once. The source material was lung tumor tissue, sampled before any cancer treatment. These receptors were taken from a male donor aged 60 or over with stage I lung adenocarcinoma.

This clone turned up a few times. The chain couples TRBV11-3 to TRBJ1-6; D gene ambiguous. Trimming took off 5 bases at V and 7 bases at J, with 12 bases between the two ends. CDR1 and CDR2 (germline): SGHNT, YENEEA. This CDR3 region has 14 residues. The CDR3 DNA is TGTGCCAGCAGCCCACGGACGGCAAATTCACCCCTCCACTTT. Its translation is CASSPRTANSPLHF.

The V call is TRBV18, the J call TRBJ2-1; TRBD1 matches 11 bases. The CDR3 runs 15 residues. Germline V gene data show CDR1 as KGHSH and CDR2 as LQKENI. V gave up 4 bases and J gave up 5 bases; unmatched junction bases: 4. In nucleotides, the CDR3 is TGTGCCAGCTCACTTCCGGGACAGGGGGACAATGAGCAGTTCTTC. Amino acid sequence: CASSLPGQGDNEQFF.

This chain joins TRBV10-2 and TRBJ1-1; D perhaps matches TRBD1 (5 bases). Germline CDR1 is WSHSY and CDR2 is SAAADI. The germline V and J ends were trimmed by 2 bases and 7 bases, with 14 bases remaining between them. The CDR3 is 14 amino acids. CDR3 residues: CASSEVKEGFEAFF. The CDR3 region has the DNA TGCGCCAGCAGTGAGGTGAAGGAGGGGTTTGAAGCTTTCTTT.